The following is a TCR beta chain sequence with its context. Its target is not known. The sample belongs to a study of cytomegalovirus exposure and HLA in healthy donors. The study, taken as a whole, reports: Specific recognition of CMV antigens was confirmed in vitro for a few chains (all CMV-associated).

Amplification used 60 Vbeta primers and 13 Jbeta primers. Only in-frame clones appear in the TCRdb table, and some are missing; sequencing was by immunoSEQ multiplex PCR. The table records some 150,000 clones, about 9.2% of them present only once. The V gene lost 1 base and the J gene lost 1 base, with 6 bases spanning the gap. The CDR3 runs 14 residues. Germline V gives CDR1 SGDLS, CDR2 YYNGEE. The V gene is TRBV9, the J gene TRBJ1-3; TRBD1 is a possible D gene (5 bases). The specimen was PBMCs. The TCR sequence derives from a woman in her thirties or forties in good health and CMV-seropositive. The chain's CDR3 is CASSVPGSGNTIYF. CDR3 nucleotide sequence: TGTGCCAGCAGCGTACCAGGGTCTGGAAACACCATATATTTT.